This T cell receptor beta chain was documented in a study of metastatic and nonmetastatic thyroid tumors. Study as a whole: Where malignant and benign thyroid patients were concerned, repertoires were compared across blood and tumor or nodule tissue.

This clone was picked up many times. The antigen is unknown. Each patient came to thyroid surgery without any prior treatment (of any kind). Authors' methods: Clinicopathological groups differed in CDR3, with these differences serving to build a distant-metastasis classifier for papillary thyroid cancer. Using MiXCR, TCRdb re-called clones from the PCR reads. The V and J calls here are based on TCRdb, not the publication. The sample holds around 20,000 clones; 29% are singletons and the top ten take approximately 25%. This CDR3 has 16 residues. CDR1 is SGHAT and CDR2 is FQDESV in the germline V gene (reference sequence). V lost 5 bases and J lost 0; bases outside the gene matches: 8. Study-level findings and limits: Reported TCR beta diversity, measured in blood and tumor, was significantly higher for malignant thyroid tumors than for benign nodules.

Input material: tumor tissue. The chain combines TRBV11-1 with TRBJ1-2, with 8 bases identical to TRBD1. The sequence came from a male donor with papillary thyroid cancer or a benign thyroid nodule (not recorded which). Some clones in this sample may be carry-over from other donors' samples. The CDR3, as DNA: TGTGCCAGCAGCGCCCATGCGACAGGGGCTAACTATGGCTACACCTTC. Protein product: CASSAHATGANYGYTF.